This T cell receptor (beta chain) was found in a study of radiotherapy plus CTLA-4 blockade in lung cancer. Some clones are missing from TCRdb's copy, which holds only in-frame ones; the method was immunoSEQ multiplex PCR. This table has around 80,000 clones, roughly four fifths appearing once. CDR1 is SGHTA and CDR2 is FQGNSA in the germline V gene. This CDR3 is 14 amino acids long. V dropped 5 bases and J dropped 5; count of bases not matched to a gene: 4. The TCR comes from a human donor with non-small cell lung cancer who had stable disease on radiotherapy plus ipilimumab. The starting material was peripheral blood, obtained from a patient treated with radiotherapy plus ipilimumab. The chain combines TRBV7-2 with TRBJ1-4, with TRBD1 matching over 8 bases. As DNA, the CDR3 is TGTGCCAGCAGCAGACAGGGGAGCAATGAAAAACTGTTTTTT. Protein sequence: CASSRQGSNEKLFF.